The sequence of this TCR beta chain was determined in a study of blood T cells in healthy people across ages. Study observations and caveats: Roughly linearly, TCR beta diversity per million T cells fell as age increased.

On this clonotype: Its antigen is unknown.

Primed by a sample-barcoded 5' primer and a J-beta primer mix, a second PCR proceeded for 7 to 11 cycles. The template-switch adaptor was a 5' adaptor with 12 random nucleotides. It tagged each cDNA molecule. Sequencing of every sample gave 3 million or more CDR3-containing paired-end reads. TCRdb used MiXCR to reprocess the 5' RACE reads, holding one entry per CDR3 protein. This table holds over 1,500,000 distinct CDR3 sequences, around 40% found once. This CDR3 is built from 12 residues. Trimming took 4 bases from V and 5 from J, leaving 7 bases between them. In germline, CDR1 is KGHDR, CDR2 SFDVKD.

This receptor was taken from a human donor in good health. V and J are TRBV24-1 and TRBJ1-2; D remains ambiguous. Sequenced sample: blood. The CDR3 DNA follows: TGTGCCACCAGTGAGGGCATTTATGGCTACACCTTC. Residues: CATSEGIYGYTF.